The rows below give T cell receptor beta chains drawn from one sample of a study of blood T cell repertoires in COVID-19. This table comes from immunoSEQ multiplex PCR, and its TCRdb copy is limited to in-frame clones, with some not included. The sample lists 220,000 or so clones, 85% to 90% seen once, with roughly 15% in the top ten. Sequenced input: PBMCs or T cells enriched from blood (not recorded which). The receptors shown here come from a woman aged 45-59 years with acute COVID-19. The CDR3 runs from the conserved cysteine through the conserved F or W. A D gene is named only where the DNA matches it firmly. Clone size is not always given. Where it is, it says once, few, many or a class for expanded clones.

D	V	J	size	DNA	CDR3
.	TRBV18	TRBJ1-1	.	TGTGCCAGCTCACCACCTACAGGATCACGTGAAGCTTTCTTT	CASSPPTGSREAFF
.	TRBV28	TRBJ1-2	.	TGTGCCAGCAGCAGACGGGGCTATGGCTACACCTTC	CASSRRGYGYTF
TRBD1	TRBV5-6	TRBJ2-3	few	TGTGCCAGCAGCTCGTCAGGGGGTGGAGATACGCAGTATTTT	CASSSSGGGDTQYF
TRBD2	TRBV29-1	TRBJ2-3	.	TGCAGCGCCGGGACTTACCTAGCGGGAGGGCCGATAGATACGCAGTATTTT	CSAGTYLAGGPIDTQYF
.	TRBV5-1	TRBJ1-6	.	TGCGCCAGCAGCTCAGGTCAGGGGACCTCACCCCTCCACTTT	CASSSGQGTSPLHF
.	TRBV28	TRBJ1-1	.	TGTGCCAGCAGTTGGGCTACCGATAGGAACACTGAAGCTTTCTTT	CASSWATDRNTEAFF
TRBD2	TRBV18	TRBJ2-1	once	TGTGCCAGCTCACCGGAGCGGGATCGAACCAATGAGCAGTTCTTC	CASSPERDRTNEQFF
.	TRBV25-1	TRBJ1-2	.	TGTGCCAGCAGTTTACAGGGCCTCCTCGGCTACACCTTC	CASSLQGLLGYTF
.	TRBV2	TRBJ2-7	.	TGTGCCAGCAGCAGACTAGTCCGCGAGCAGTACTTC	CASSRLVREQYF
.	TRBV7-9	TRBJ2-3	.	TGTGCCAGCAGCTTATTAGGCGGCGGAACAGATACGCAGTATTTT	CASSLLGGGTDTQYF
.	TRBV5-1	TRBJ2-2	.	TGCGCCAGCAGCTTGACGTACACCAACACCGGGGAGCTGTTTTTT	CASSLTYTNTGELFF
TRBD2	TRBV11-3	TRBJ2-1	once	TGTGCCAGCAGCCCTGGACTAGGGCGCAATGAGCAGTTCTTC	CASSPGLGRNEQFF
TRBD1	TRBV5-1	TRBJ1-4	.	TGCGCCAGCAGCTTGGCCGGGACAGGGGGTGAAAAACTGTTTTTT	CASSLAGTGGEKLFF
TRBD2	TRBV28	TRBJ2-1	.	TGTGCCAGCAGTTTCACTAGCGGCCGTTCGTTCTTC	CASSFTSGRSFF
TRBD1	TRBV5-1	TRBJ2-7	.	TGCGCCAGCAGCTCCACGGGACAGGGTTCGAACGAGCAGTACTTC	CASSSTGQGSNEQYF
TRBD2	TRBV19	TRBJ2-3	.	TGTGCCAGTAGTATCCGACTAGCGGGACGCACAGATACGCAGTATTTT	CASSIRLAGRTDTQYF
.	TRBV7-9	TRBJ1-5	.	TGTGCCAGCAGCTTGGGGGGTTGGCAGCCCCAGCATTTT	CASSLGGWQPQHF
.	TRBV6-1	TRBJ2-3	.	TGTGCCAGCAGTGTCCAGGGGAGCACAGATACGCAGTATTTT	CASSVQGSTDTQYF
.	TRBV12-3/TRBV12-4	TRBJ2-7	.	TGTGCCAGCAGACCCCAGGGTGCCTACGAGCAGTACTTC	CASRPQGAYEQYF
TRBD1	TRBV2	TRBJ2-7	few	TGTGCCAGCAGTTTTATAACGACAGGGGCGGGCGAGCAGTACTTC	CASSFITTGAGEQYF
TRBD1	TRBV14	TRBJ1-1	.	TGTGCCAGCAGCCGACAGGGGGCGCGAGGTCTGGCCAGGGACACTGAAGCTTTCTTT	CASSRQGARGLARDTEAFF
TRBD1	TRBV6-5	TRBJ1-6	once	TGTGCCAGCAGATCGGACAGGGGGCAAAATTCACCCCTCCACTTT	CASRSDRGQNSPLHF
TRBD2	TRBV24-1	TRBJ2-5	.	TGTGCCACCAGTGATTTGACTAGCGGGAAAGAGACCCAGTACTTC	CATSDLTSGKETQYF
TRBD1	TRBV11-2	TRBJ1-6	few	TGTGCCAGCAGCGAACGACAGGGAGTGGGTTCACCCCTCCACTTT	CASSERQGVGSPLHF
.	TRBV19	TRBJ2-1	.	TGTGCCAGTAGTCTCCGCCGGGCCTACAATGAGCAGTTCTTC	CASSLRRAYNEQFF
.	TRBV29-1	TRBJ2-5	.	TGCAGCGCAAACCTGGTGGGTAGCGCAGAGACCCAGTACTTC	CSANLVGSAETQYF
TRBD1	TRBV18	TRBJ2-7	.	TGTGCCAGCTCACCACCTGACAGGGTCGAGCAGTACTTC	CASSPPDRVEQYF
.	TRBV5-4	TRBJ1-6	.	TGTGCCAGCAGCCCCCAACCGGGCAGGGATAATTCACCCCTCCACTTT	CASSPQPGRDNSPLHF
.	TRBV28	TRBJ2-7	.	TGTGCCAGCCTCGGCAGGTACGGTTCCTACGAGCAGTACTTC	CASLGRYGSYEQYF
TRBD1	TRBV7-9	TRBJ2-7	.	TGTGCCAGCAGCCCCCGAGCCGGGACAGGCTCCTACGAGCAGTACTTC	CASSPRAGTGSYEQYF
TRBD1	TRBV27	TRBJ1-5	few	TGTGCCAGCAGTCAGGGACAGCGCACCAATCAGCCCCAGCATTTT	CASSQGQRTNQPQHF
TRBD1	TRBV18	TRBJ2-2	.	TGTGCCAGCTCACCAAGCGACAGGGCGAACACCGGGGAGCTGTTTTTT	CASSPSDRANTGELFF
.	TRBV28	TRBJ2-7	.	TGTGCCAGCACCCTGGCGACCCCGGGTGCGGACGAGCAGTACTTC	CASTLATPGADEQYF
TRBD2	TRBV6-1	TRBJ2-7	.	TGTGCCAGCAGTGAAGGGGAGGGGCACCCCTACGAGCAGTACTTC	CASSEGEGHPYEQYF
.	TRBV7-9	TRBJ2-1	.	TGTGCCAGCAGCTTTCCCCCGGGACTCTATGAGCAGTTCTTC	CASSFPPGLYEQFF
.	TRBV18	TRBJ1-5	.	TGTGCCAGCTCGTACGACTTAAGCAATCAGCCCCAGCATTTT	CASSYDLSNQPQHF
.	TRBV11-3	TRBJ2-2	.	TGTGCCAGCAGCTTATCGGTCGGGGAGCTGTTTTTT	CASSLSVGELFF
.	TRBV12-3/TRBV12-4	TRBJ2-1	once	TGTGCCAGCAGCCGCCGAGCCAATGAGCAGTTCTTC	CASSRRANEQFF
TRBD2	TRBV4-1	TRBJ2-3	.	TGCGCCAGCAGCCCCAGGACTAGCGTGAGGGGGACAGATACGCAGTATTTT	CASSPRTSVRGTDTQYF
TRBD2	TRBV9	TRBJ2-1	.	TGTGCCAGCAGCCCAGAGGATAGCGGGAGGACCACCTACAATGAGCAGTTCTTC	CASSPEDSGRTTYNEQFF
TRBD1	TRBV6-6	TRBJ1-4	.	TGTGCCAGCAGATCCGGGACAGTGGAAAAACTGTTTTTT	CASRSGTVEKLFF
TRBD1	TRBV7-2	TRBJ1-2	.	TGTGCCAGCAGCTTAGCGGGACAGGGAACCGGCTACACCTTC	CASSLAGQGTGYTF
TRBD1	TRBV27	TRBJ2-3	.	TGTGCCAGCACCCCCGACAGGGGGCGAGCAGATACGCAGTATTTT	CASTPDRGRADTQYF
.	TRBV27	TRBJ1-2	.	TGTGCCAGCAGTGAGACAGTAGTAAACTATGGCTACACCTTC	CASSETVVNYGYTF
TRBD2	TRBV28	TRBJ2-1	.	TGTGCCAGCAGTTTACTAGCGGGAGGTATAGTTAGTTCCTACAATGAGCAGTTCTTC	CASSLLAGGIVSSYNEQFF
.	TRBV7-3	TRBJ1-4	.	TGTGCCAGCAGCCCTCTTACAGTCAGGAATGAAAAACTGTTTTTT	CASSPLTVRNEKLFF
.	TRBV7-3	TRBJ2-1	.	TGTGCCAGCAGCCCGGACAGTTGGTCCTACAATGAGCAGTTCTTC	CASSPDSWSYNEQFF
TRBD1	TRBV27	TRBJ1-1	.	TGTGCCAGCAGTTTATTGCAGGGGGCGAACACTGAAGCTTTCTTT	CASSLLQGANTEAFF
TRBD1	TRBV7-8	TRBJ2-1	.	TGTGCCAGCAGCTTGACCGGGACAGGGGGCTACAATGAGCAGTTCTTC	CASSLTGTGGYNEQFF
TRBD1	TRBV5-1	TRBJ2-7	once	TGCGCCAGCAGCGGGGGGACAGGTCGCACCTACGAGCAGTACTTC	CASSGGTGRTYEQYF
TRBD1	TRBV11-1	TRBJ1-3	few	TGTGCCAGCAGGCGGACAGGGGAAAACACCATATATTTT	CASRRTGENTIYF
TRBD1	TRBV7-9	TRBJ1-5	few	TGTGCCAGCAGCCGTTGGGACAGTTATAGCAATCAGCCCCAGCATTTT	CASSRWDSYSNQPQHF
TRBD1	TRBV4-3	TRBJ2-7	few	TGCGCCAGCAGCCATGGACAGGGGAGATACGAGCAGTACTTC	CASSHGQGRYEQYF